This T cell receptor (beta chain) was recovered during a study of tumor-infiltrating lymphocytes in localized non-small cell lung cancer. Whole-study findings and limits: Each assay used a separate piece of the same tissue.

The V gene's germline CDR1 is GTSNPN and CDR2 SVGIG (reference sequence). CDR3 length: 15 amino acids. The V end was cut by 1 base, the J end by 1 base, with 13 bases between. A note on this clone: Its matching antigen is unknown.

Sequenced by immunoSEQ multiplex PCR; TCRdb stores in-frame clones only, minus some. This table has about 7,600 clones, over 65% appearing once. Material for sequencing was lung tumor tissue. This sequence joins TRBV30 and TRBJ2-5; D might be TRBD2 (5 bases). The sequence was collected from a human donor with non-small cell lung cancer. CDR3 nucleotides: TGTGCCTGGAGTGGACTGGACTCACCCCAAGAGACCCAGTACTTC. Translation: CAWSGLDSPQETQYF. Using reference TRBV30 and TRBJ2-5 for the parts outside the CDR3, the full variable domain is SQTIHQWPATLVQPVGSPLSLECTVEGTSNPNLYWYRQAAGRGLQLLFYSVGIGQISSEVPQNLSASRPQDRQFILSSKKLLLSDSGFYLCAWSGLDSPQETQYFGPGTRLLVL.